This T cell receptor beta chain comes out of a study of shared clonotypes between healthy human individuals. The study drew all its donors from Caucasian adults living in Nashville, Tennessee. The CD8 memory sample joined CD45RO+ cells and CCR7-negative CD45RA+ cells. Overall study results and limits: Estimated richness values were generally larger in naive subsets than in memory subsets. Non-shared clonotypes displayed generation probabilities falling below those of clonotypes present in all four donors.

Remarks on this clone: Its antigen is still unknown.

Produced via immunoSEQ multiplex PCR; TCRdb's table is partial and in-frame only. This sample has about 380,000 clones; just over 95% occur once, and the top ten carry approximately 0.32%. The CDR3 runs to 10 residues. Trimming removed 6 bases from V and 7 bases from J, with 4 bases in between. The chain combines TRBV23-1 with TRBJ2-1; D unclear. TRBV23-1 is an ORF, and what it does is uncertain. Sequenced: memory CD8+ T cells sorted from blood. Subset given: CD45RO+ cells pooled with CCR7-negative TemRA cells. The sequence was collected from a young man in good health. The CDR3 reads CASSQNEQFF. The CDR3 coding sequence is TGCGCCAGCAGCCAGAATGAGCAGTTCTTC.